One and the same sample provided the 4 T cell receptor beta chains below, sequenced in a study of CD8 T cells in ankylosing spondylitis. These receptors are not linked to any known antigen. MiXCR was run by TCRdb on the 5' RACE reads, yielding one entry per CDR3 protein. The sample holds 100,000 to 150,000 distinct CDR3 sequences; roughly 15% are singletons and the top ten take 30% to 35%. Study-wide points: The study identified a TCR beta motif of seven or eight highly homologous variants that appeared characteristic of ankylosing spondylitis blood.

Sequenced input: blood, either unsorted or a sorted T cell fraction (not recorded which). The receptors come from a male donor with ankylosing spondylitis.

This clonotype was detected only a few times. V and J are TRBV24-1 and TRBJ2-2; D not certain. Germline values: CDR1 KGHDR, CDR2 SFDVKD. Trimming removed 9 bases from V and 6 bases from J, with 13 bases in between. CDR3 length: 13 residues. CDR3 coding DNA: TGTGCCACCGCCAAGACCCGGGCCGGGGAGCTGTTTTTT. This gives the protein CATAKTRAGELFF.

The V call is TRBV25-1, the J call TRBJ2-7; D unclear. Trimming took 1 base from V and 3 from J, leaving 13 bases between them. Germline CDR1 MGHDK, CDR2 SYGVNS. The CDR3 covers 15 residues. CDR3 residues: CASSESPGRVYEQYF. The CDR3 DNA follows: TGTGCCAGCAGTGAATCACCCGGTCGGGTCTACGAGCAGTACTTC.

The V gene is TRBV7-9, the J gene TRBJ2-2; D uncertain. The V end was cut by 5 bases, the J end by 4 bases, with 14 bases between. The length of the CDR3 is 15 residues. Germline V gene data show CDR1 as SEHNR and CDR2 as FQNEAQ (reference sequence). CDR3 amino acids: CASSPLGPATGELFF. CDR3 DNA sequence: TGTGCCAGCAGCCCACTCGGACCCGCCACCGGGGAGCTGTTTTTT.

This clonotype has a count of ten or more. V and J are TRBV10-2 and TRBJ2-1; TRBD2 agrees at 13 bases. The ends lost 10 bases at V and 5 bases at J; junction bases unmatched: 5. The CDR3 length is 14 residues. Germline values: CDR1 WSHSY, CDR2 SAAADI. The CDR3 DNA reads as TGCGCCATCAGGACTAGCGGGAGCGACAATGAGCAGTTCTTC. Residues: CAIRTSGSDNEQFF.